The 31 T cell receptor beta chains reported below all come from one sample, sequenced in a study of blood T cell repertoires in COVID-19 (dated by TCRdb to about 2020). Library construction relied on the immunoSEQ multiplex PCR assay. TCRdb retrieved this table from immuneACCESS and kept in-frame rearrangements only. Not all clones are present; in checked studies, unresolved V genes account for under half, and no reason is known for the remainder. Present in this sample are 70,000 to 100,000 clones, 88% of which were seen just once. Of the sample, 2.9% falls within the top ten clones. The specimen sequenced was peripheral blood. These receptors were taken from a woman of 80 years or more with acute or convalescent COVID-19.

CDR3 loop: CASSKRQDGSTDTQYF. Here the CDR3 DNA reads TGTGCCAGCAGCAAAAGACAGGACGGAAGCACAGATACGCAGTATTTT. The V gene is TRBV21-1, the J gene TRBJ2-3; TRBD1 is taken as the D call from the table, unchecked against the DNA. TRBV21-1 is deemed a pseudogene. CDR3 length: 16 amino acids.

The V and J genes are TRBV30 and TRBJ1-5; possibly TRBD1 for D (5 bases). V shed 2 bases and J shed 5 bases, with 10 bases lying between them. This CDR3 contains 13 residues. The germline V gene encodes CDR1 GTSNPN and CDR2 SVGIG (reference sequence). This CDR3 is CAWSNGDYQPQHF. The CDR3 nucleotides read TGTGCCTGGAGTAACGGGGACTATCAGCCCCAGCATTTT. The complete variable domain, with remaining parts taken from reference TRBV30 and TRBJ1-5, reads SQTIHQWPATLVQPVGSPLSLECTVEGTSNPNLYWYRQAAGRGLQLLFYSVGIGQISSEVPQNLSASRPQDRQFILSSKKLLLSDSGFYLCAWSNGDYQPQHFGDGTRLSIL.

To note about this clone: At one end the junction does not follow the germline gene, possibly because of a read error. This chain links TRBV7-7 with TRBJ1-4; D ambiguous. The CDR3 contains 13 residues. Germline assignment: CDR1 SSHAT and CDR2 FNYEAQ (reference sequence). The CDR3 protein is CASSLRENEKLFF. In DNA form, the CDR3 reads TGTGCTAGCAGCTTACGGGAAAATGAAAAACTGTTTTTT.

Of note for this clone: Additional DNA sequences in this sample encode the identical CDR3. The V and J genes are TRBV18 and TRBJ1-1; D not certain. Germline values: CDR1 KGHSH, CDR2 LQKENI. The V end was cut by 6 bases, the J end by 0 bases, with 8 bases between. The CDR3 totals 13 residues. The CDR3 DNA is TGTGCCAGCTCTCAAACAGTGAACACTGAAGCTTTCTTT. Encoded protein: CASSQTVNTEAFF.

The J gene is TRBJ2-3, the V gene TRBV11-2; D unresolved. This CDR3 spans 15 amino acids. Trimming removed 0 bases at V and 9 bases at J, with 16 bases between. CDR1 and CDR2 from the germline V gene are SGHAT and FQNNGV. The CDR3 DNA follows: TGTGCCAGCAGCTTAGATTTAGCCGGTACTGGGACGCAGTATTTT. It translates to CASSLDLAGTGTQYF.

About this clone itself: Within the sample, other DNA sequences also encode this same CDR3. V gene TRBV6-5 combines with J gene TRBJ1-2; possibly TRBD1 for D (6 bases). Germline V CDR1 and CDR2: MNHEY, SVGAGI. V lost 6 bases and J lost 5, with 10 bases in between. CDR3 size: 12 residues. CDR3 amino acids: CASSPTGYGYTF. CDR3 nucleotide sequence: TGTGCCAGCAGCCCGACAGGATATGGCTACACCTTC.

V and J are TRBV27 and TRBJ2-2, with 10 bases identical to TRBD2. Germline V gene sequence: CDR1 MNHEY, CDR2 SMNVEV (reference sequence). The CDR3 spans 14 residues. The ends lost 11 bases at V and 3 bases at J; junction bases unmatched: 6. The CDR3 loop reads CAARGLADTGELFF. As DNA, the CDR3 is TGTGCCGCAAGAGGACTAGCGGACACCGGGGAGCTGTTTTTT.

The gene calls are TRBV12-5 and TRBJ1-6; weak D call: TRBD1 (5 bases). The CDR3 contains 12 residues. CDR1 is LGHNT, CDR2 FRNRAP, per germline. V was pared by 7 bases and J by 9 bases, with 10 bases between. CDR3 coding DNA: TGTGCTAGTGCCAGGGACTCTTCACCCCTCCACTTT. Translating it yields CASARDSSPLHF. The variable domain in full, with the rest retrieved from reference TRBV12-5 and TRBJ1-6, is DARVTQTPRHKVTEMGQEVTMRCQPILGHNTVFWYRQTMMQGLELLAYFRNRAPLDDSGMPKDRFSAEMPDATLATLKIQPSEPRDSAVYFCASARDSSPLHFGNGTRLTVT.

The V gene is TRBV30, the J gene TRBJ2-7, with D possibly being TRBD2 (6 bases). The CDR3 sequence is 16 residues long. V dropped 0 bases and J dropped 0 bases, with 15 bases sitting between them. Germline values: CDR1 GTSNPN, CDR2 SVGIG (reference sequence). CDR3 DNA sequence: TGTGCCTGGAGTGTACGGTGGGCGGGGATCTCCTACGAGCAGTACTTC. Translation: CAWSVRWAGISYEQYF.

The chain carries TRBV4-1 and TRBJ2-3; TRBD2 matches at 14 bases. The CDR3 length is 18 residues. V trimming: 0 bases; J trimming: 5 bases; junction bases outside the gene matches: 7. Germline V CDR1 and CDR2: MGHRA, YSYEKL. For the CDR3, the DNA is TGCGCCAGCAGCCAAGAACCCGGACTAGCGGGAGGAGGAGATACGCAGTATTTT. Translated: CASSQEPGLAGGGDTQYF.

The V call is TRBV6-6, the J call TRBJ1-5, with D possibly being TRBD1 (5 bases). CDR3 length: 14 residues. V was pared by 10 bases and J by 7 bases, with 20 bases between. The germline V gene encodes CDR1 MNHNY and CDR2 SVGAGI (reference sequence). The CDR3 loop is CATTGARGWQPQHF. For the CDR3, the DNA is TGTGCCACCACTGGGGCCCGGGGGTGGCAGCCCCAGCATTTT.

The chain carries TRBV28 and TRBJ1-1; tentatively, D is TRBD1 (5 bases). Trimming took 3 bases from V and 2 from J, leaving 10 bases between them. CDR1 and CDR2 (germline): MDHEN, SYDVKM. The CDR3 length is 14 residues. CDR3 bases: TGTGCCAGCAGTTTGGGGCGACCAAACACTGAAGCTTTCTTT. Protein: CASSLGRPNTEAFF.

This clone was detected once. This chain joins TRBV7-3 and TRBJ2-1; 7 nucleotides align to TRBD2. The CDR3 consists of 14 residues. Trimming took 5 bases from V and 7 from J; bases not matched to a gene: 8. From germline, CDR1 is SGHTA and CDR2 FQGTGA. CDR3 bases: TGTGCCAGCAGCCAAGGACTAGACTTGAATGAGCAGTTCTTC. This gives the protein CASSQGLDLNEQFF.

This clone came up once. The genes are TRBV7-8 and TRBJ2-7; 12 bases map to TRBD2. Per the germline V gene, CDR1 is SGHVS and CDR2 is FQNEAQ. Trimming at V came to 5 bases and at J to 2 bases, leaving 4 bases not matched to a gene. This CDR3 comprises 15 residues. CDR3 region: CASSKGLAGTYEQYF. CDR3 DNA sequence: TGTGCCAGCAGCAAAGGACTAGCGGGAACCTACGAGCAGTACTTC. The variable domain in full, completed from reference TRBV7-8 and TRBJ2-7, reads GAGVSQSPRYKVAKRGQDVALRCDPISGHVSLFWYQQALGQGPEFLTYFQNEAQLDKSGLPSDRFFAERPEGSVSTLKIQRTQQEDSAVYLCASSKGLAGTYEQYFGPGTRLTVT.

The chain employs TRBV27 and TRBJ1-3; D gene uncertain. The V gene lost 7 bases and the J gene lost 2 bases, with 12 bases spanning the gap. The germline V gene encodes CDR1 MNHEY and CDR2 SMNVEV (reference sequence). This CDR3 has 14 amino acids. The CDR3 nucleotides read TGTGCCAGCAAAGACGGGTCTGCTGGAAACACCATATATTTT. It yields the protein CASKDGSAGNTIYF.

The chain uses TRBV28 and TRBJ1-2; 8 bases fit TRBD1. V trimming: 6 bases; J trimming: 4 bases; junction bases outside the gene matches: 10. The CDR3 covers 15 residues. Per the germline V gene, CDR1 is MDHEN and CDR2 is SYDVKM. The chain's CDR3 is CASRPTGGVSYGYTF. For the CDR3, the DNA is TGTGCCAGCAGACCTACAGGGGGGGTTAGCTATGGCTACACCTTC.

The sample holds one count of this clone. This chain uses TRBV28 with TRBJ2-2; D call uncertain. The V and J ends lost 2 bases and 6 bases respectively, with 4 bases between them. Germline V gives CDR1 MDHEN, CDR2 SYDVKM. The CDR3 spans 12 residues. The CDR3 DNA reads as TGTGCCAGCAGTTTACTCTCCGGGGAGCTGTTTTTT. This translates into CASSLLSGELFF. Looking up the rest from reference TRBV28 and TRBJ2-2 gives the full variable domain: DVKVTQSSRYLVKRTGEKVFLECVQDMDHENMFWYRQDPGLGLRLIYFSYDVKMKEKGDIPEGYSVSREKKERFSLILESASTNQTSMYLCASSLLSGELFFGEGSRLTVL.

This chain joins TRBV4-2 and TRBJ2-5, with D perhaps TRBD2 (5 bases). V was pared by 0 bases and J by 14 bases, with 19 bases between. This CDR3 region has 14 residues. CDR1 and CDR2 (germline): LGHNA, YNFKEQ. Here the CDR3 reads CASSQEKTGSLHYF. Written as DNA, the CDR3 is TGTGCCAGCAGCCAAGAAAAGACGGGGTCCCTTCATTACTTC.

J is TRBJ1-4 and V is TRBV19; D possibly corresponds to TRBD1 (5 bases). The V end was cut by 4 bases, the J end by 7 bases, with 13 bases between. This CDR3 comprises 14 residues. CDR1 and CDR2 from the germline V gene are LNHDA and SQIVND (reference sequence). The CDR3 sequence: CASSTLGGTEKLFF. The CDR3 DNA is TGTGCCAGTAGTACCCTGGGAGGGACTGAAAAACTGTTTTTT.

V is TRBV7-2 and J is TRBJ2-7, with 10 bases lining up with TRBD2. The trim removed 6 bases at V and 2 bases at J, leaving 4 bases unmatched. This CDR3 spans 14 amino acids. The V gene's germline CDR1 is SGHTA and CDR2 FQGNSA. As DNA, the CDR3 is TGTGCCAGCAGACGGACTAGCGGAACCTACGAGCAGTACTTC. Its protein product is CASRRTSGTYEQYF.

This sequence joins TRBV7-2 and TRBJ1-5; a possible D gene is TRBD1 (5 bases). Germline V gene data show CDR1 as SGHTA and CDR2 as FQGNSA. The CDR3 totals 14 residues. Trimming removed 5 bases from V and 11 bases from J, with 19 bases in between. CDR3 DNA sequence: TGTGCCAGCAGCCCTCAGGGCCCTCTAGGAGCCCAGCATTTT. Encoded protein: CASSPQGPLGAQHF. The full variable domain, with the rest looked up from reference TRBV7-2 and TRBJ1-5, is GAGVSQSPSNKVTEKGKDVELRCDPISGHTALYWYRQSLGQGLEFLIYFQGNSAPDKSGLPSDRFSAERTGGSVSTLTIQRTQQEDSAVYLCASSPQGPLGAQHFGDGTRLSIL.

This chain uses TRBV19 with TRBJ2-3; D ambiguous. Trimming cost V 3 bases and J 9 bases, with 10 bases left between them. Germline values: CDR1 LNHDA, CDR2 SQIVND (reference sequence). The CDR3 has 12 residues. CDR3 region: CASSMPVETQYF. The CDR3 region has the DNA TGTGCCAGTAGTATGCCCGTCGAGACGCAGTATTTT.

This sequence joins TRBV25-1 and TRBJ2-7; 10 bases align to TRBD2. CDR3 size: 15 residues. V shed 3 bases, J shed 4 bases, and the junction held 6 bases outside the gene matches. Germline V lookup: CDR1 MGHDK, CDR2 SYGVNS. CDR3 nucleotide sequence: TGTGCCAGCAGTGATCCCGCTAGCGGGAGTTACGAGCAGTACTTC. As protein: CASSDPASGSYEQYF.

The chain recombines TRBV5-4 with TRBJ1-1; possible D gene TRBD1, 5 bases. This CDR3 is 14 amino acids long. In germline, CDR1 is SGHNT, CDR2 YYREEE (reference sequence). V gave up 4 bases and J gave up 5 bases, with 15 bases separating them. The DNA of the CDR3 is TGTGCCAGCAGCCTTAGGCAGGGTTATACTGAAGCTTTCTTT. It specifies CASSLRQGYTEAFF.

The chain links TRBV19 to TRBJ2-1; 8 bases are a match to TRBD1. Germline assignment: CDR1 LNHDA and CDR2 SQIVND (reference sequence). There are 15 residues in the CDR3. The ends lost 7 bases at V and 1 base at J; junction bases unmatched: 6. The CDR3 reads CASIDRGGSYNEQFF. The CDR3 nucleotides read TGTGCCAGTATTGACAGGGGAGGTTCCTACAATGAGCAGTTCTTC.

The genes are TRBV7-2 and TRBJ2-5, with TRBD1 matching 10 bases. V lost 5 bases and J lost 3; bases outside the gene matches: 6. The CDR3 loop spans 15 amino acids. Looked up from germline, CDR1 is SGHTA and CDR2 is FQGNSA. The CDR3 spells CASSKGQGMEETQYF. The CDR3 DNA sequence: TGTGCCAGCAGCAAGGGACAGGGGATGGAAGAGACCCAGTACTTC.

This chain uses TRBV5-1 with TRBJ2-1, with D possibly matching TRBD2 (6 bases). The CDR3 has 16 residues. V lost 0 bases and J lost 6, with 16 bases in between. The germline V gene has CDR1 SGHRS and CDR2 YFSETQ. CDR3 DNA sequence: TGCGCCAGCAGCTTGGCCAGCAGGGTGGGGGGCAATGAGCAGTTCTTC. It yields the protein CASSLASRVGGNEQFF.

The chain is built from TRBV30 and TRBJ2-6; D remains ambiguous. This CDR3 contains 15 residues. Germline values: CDR1 GTSNPN, CDR2 SVGIG (reference sequence). Between the trimmed V and J ends, which lost 0 bases and 2 bases, there was a span of 8 bases. CDR3 loop: CAWSVSTPGANVLTF. Here the CDR3 DNA reads TGTGCCTGGAGTGTGTCTACGCCTGGGGCCAACGTCCTGACTTTC.

The chain employs TRBV4-2 and TRBJ2-5, with D perhaps matching TRBD2 (5 bases). CDR3 size: 15 residues. V dropped 1 base and J dropped 1 base, with 10 bases sitting between them. Germline V gene data show CDR1 as LGHNA and CDR2 as YNFKEQ. CDR3 bases: TGTGCCAGCAGCCAAGCGGTTGGACTCCAAGAGACCCAGTACTTC. This gives the protein CASSQAVGLQETQYF.

The chain recombines TRBV18 with TRBJ1-1; no definite D call. The germline V gene has CDR1 KGHSH and CDR2 LQKENI. The length of the CDR3 is 15 residues. The V end was cut by 2 bases, the J end by 3 bases, with 13 bases between. The CDR3 nucleotides read TGTGCCAGCTCACCAGGGAAGGTGAGGGACACTGAAGCTTTCTTT. It specifies CASSPGKVRDTEAFF.

This clone has just one count. This chain connects TRBV5-1 to TRBJ1-5; D perhaps matches TRBD1 (6 bases). Germline V gene lookup returns CDR1 SGHRS and CDR2 YFSETQ. Trimming left V 0 bases short and J 5 bases short, with 12 bases between. The CDR3 is made up of 15 amino acids. Written as DNA, the CDR3 is TGCGCCAGCAGCTTGGCAGGGACATCCCATCAGCCCCAGCATTTT. It encodes CASSLAGTSHQPQHF.